The 10 T cell receptor beta chains below come from one sample, sequenced in a study of immune heterogeneity within non-small cell lung tumors. TCR beta CDR3 was amplified by multiplex PCR, first round around 10 cycles, 32 V and 13 J primers. TCRdb reprocessed the multiplex PCR reads via MiXCR and lists one record per CDR3 protein. Of thousands of distinct CDR3 sequences in the sample, roughly a quarter were seen once. Per sample, about 600 ng of bulk tumor genomic DNA was the template used. Far-apart biopsies, several per primary tumor, were taken during surgery. Enrolled patients presented with newly diagnosed, previously untreated non-small cell lung cancer and underwent curative surgery. Specimen: lung tumor tissue. These receptors all stem from a man aged 55 to 70 with non-small cell lung cancer.

This clonotype is medium-sized. The chain is built from TRBV27 and TRBJ2-1, with D tentatively TRBD1 or TRBD2 (6 bases each). CDR3 length: 13 residues. CDR1 and CDR2 from the germline V gene are MNHEY and SMNVEV (reference sequence). V dropped 3 bases and J dropped 8 bases, with 11 bases sitting between them. The CDR3 DNA follows: TGTGCCAGCAGTTTCTTCGGGGGCTATGAGCAGTTCTTC. Encoded protein: CASSFFGGYEQFF.

This clonotype is medium-sized within its sample. The chain carries TRBV5-1 and TRBJ2-7, with 7 nucleotides matching TRBD1. V shed 4 bases, J shed 4 bases, and the junction held 5 bases outside the gene matches. Germline V gives CDR1 SGHRS, CDR2 YFSETQ. CDR3 length: 13 amino acids. Here the CDR3 reads CASSHRQGYEQYF. CDR3 nucleotides: TGCGCCAGCAGCCATAGACAGGGTTACGAGCAGTACTTC.

The chain links TRBV15 to TRBJ1-1; D may be TRBD1 (5 bases). V lost 1 base, J lost 7 bases, and 16 bases lay in between. CDR1 is LNHNV, CDR2 YYDKDF, per germline (reference sequence). The CDR3 extends over 15 amino acids. The CDR3 DNA sequence: TGTGCCACCAGCAGAGGTACCGCCGGGGGGGGTGAAGCTTTCTTT. Encoded protein: CATSRGTAGGGEAFF. Based on the CDR3 plus reference TRBV15 and TRBJ1-1, the full variable domain is DAMVIQNPRYQVTQFGKPVTLSCSQTLNHNVMYWYQQKSSQAPKLLFHYYDKDFNNEADTPDNFQSRRPNTSFCFLDIRSPGLGDTAMYLCATSRGTAGGGEAFFGQGTRLTVV.

The chain joins TRBV6-1 to TRBJ2-7; TRBD2 might be the D (6 bases). Germline CDR1 MNHNS, CDR2 SASEGT. V was cut by 7 bases and J by 5 bases, with 21 bases left in between. The CDR3 contains 15 residues. CDR3 sequence: CASNGRVGGWNEQYF. The CDR3 DNA follows: TGTGCCAGCAATGGAAGGGTTGGGGGGTGGAACGAGCAGTACTTC.

This clonotype is labeled as medium-sized. This rearrangement joins TRBV9 to TRBJ2-3; 9 positions match TRBD2. The germline V gene has CDR1 SGDLS and CDR2 YYNGEE. This CDR3 has 18 amino acids. V lost 3 bases, J lost 0 bases, and 11 bases stayed unmatched. CDR3 amino acids: CASSARTSAKSSTDTQYF. For the CDR3, the DNA is TGTGCCAGCAGCGCGCGGACTAGCGCTAAATCTAGCACAGATACGCAGTATTTT. Supplemented by reference TRBV9 and TRBJ2-3, the full variable domain reads DSGVTQTPKHLITATGQRVTLRCSPRSGDLSVYWYQQSLDQGLQFLIQYYNGEERAKGNILERFSAQQFPDLHSELNLSSLELGDSALYFCASSARTSAKSSTDTQYFGPGTRLTVL.

Comments on this clonotype: A much larger clone lies one base from this, so it may be a read error. The gene calls are TRBV7-4 and TRBJ1-2; the D gene is possibly TRBD1 (5 bases). Germline V CDR1 and CDR2: SGHVT, SQSDAQ. Trimming took 5 bases from V and 8 from J, leaving 18 bases between them. CDR3 length equals 14 residues. The CDR3 coding sequence is TGTGCCAGCAGCCCAGTTCCGGGGGAGCACGGCTACACCTTC. This translates into CASSPVPGEHGYTF.

Points on this clonotype: At one end, the junction sequence differs from germline, possibly due to a read error. The chain joins TRBV5-5 to TRBJ1-6; TRBD1 might be the D (5 bases). Looked up from germline, CDR1 is SGHKS and CDR2 is YYEKEE (reference sequence). The CDR3 is 14 amino acids. This CDR3 reads CASSPRGNNSPHHF. CDR3 bases: TGTGCCAGCAGCCCGCGGGGGAATAATTCACCCCACCACTTT.

The gene calls are TRBV9 and TRBJ1-3; 10 nucleotides line up with TRBD1. J lost 2 bases, V lost 2 bases, and 4 bases had no gene match. The CDR3 is 16 residues long. Germline loops: CDR1 SGDLS, CDR2 YYNGEE. The DNA of the CDR3 is TGTGCCAGCAGCGTTACCGGGACAGGGGCTGGAAACACCATATATTTT. Translated: CASSVTGTGAGNTIYF.

The V call is TRBV19, the J call TRBJ1-6; no clear D gene. Germline V gene data show CDR1 as LNHDA and CDR2 as SQIVND (reference sequence). Trimming removed 4 bases at V and 7 bases at J, with 14 bases between. This CDR3 has 15 amino acids. Here the CDR3 DNA reads TGTGCCAGTAGTAGCCCGACCGAGACGAATTCACCCCTCCACTTT. This codes for CASSSPTETNSPLHF.

This clonotype has only a few counts. The V and J genes are TRBV10-3 and TRBJ2-5; D remains ambiguous. Germline V gene sequence: CDR1 ENHRY, CDR2 SYGVKD. V lost 8 bases and J lost 1, with 14 bases in between. This CDR3 is 14 amino acids long. The CDR3 here is CAIWSARVQETQYF. The CDR3 nucleotides are TGTGCCATCTGGTCGGCACGCGTCCAAGAGACCCAGTACTTC.